The next 3 T cell receptor beta chains were all read from a single sample in a study of T cells after yellow fever vaccination. TCRdb reprocessed the 5' RACE reads via MiXCR and lists one record per CDR3 protein. The data hold approximately 550,000 distinct CDR3 sequences, with 15% to 20% observed a single time. The sample here was PBMCs, taken 15 days after the yellow fever booster vaccination. The receptors here all came from a man in his thirties or forties who received the YFV17D yellow fever vaccine.

This clonotype was found a few times. The chain links TRBV20-1 to TRBJ2-7, with TRBD1 identical over 9 bases. Germline V gene data show CDR1 as DFQATT and CDR2 as SNEGSKA (reference sequence). The CDR3 has 16 residues. V shed 7 bases and J 5 bases; nucleotides not matched to a gene: 18. Here the CDR3 reads CSVSTFSDRGTNEQYF. CDR3 nucleotides: TGCAGTGTCTCGACCTTCTCGGACAGGGGTACTAACGAGCAGTACTTC.

The CDR3 bases are TGTGCCAGCAGCGTGTCCTCGACCACAGATACGCAGTATTTT. Amino acids: CASSVSSTTDTQYF. The chain carries TRBV5-4 and TRBJ2-3; D is undetermined. Germline V gene lookup returns CDR1 SGHNT and CDR2 YYREEE (reference sequence). CDR3 length: 14 amino acids. Trimming cost V 4 bases and J 2 bases, with 11 bases left between them. The full variable domain, with the rest looked up from reference TRBV5-4 and TRBJ2-3, is ETGVTQSPTHLIKTRGQQVTLRCSSQSGHNTVSWYQQALGQGPQFIFQYYREEENGRGNFPPRFSGLQFPNYSSELNVNALELDDSALYLCASSVSSTTDTQYFGPGTRLTVL.

The chain is built from TRBV5-1 and TRBJ1-1, with D perhaps TRBD1 (6 bases). The CDR3 is 15 residues long. V shed 6 bases and J shed 1 base, with 16 bases lying between them. The V gene's germline CDR1 is SGHRS and CDR2 YFSETQ. The CDR3 nucleotides read TGCGCCAGCACCCATTCGGCGACAGGGAACACTGAAGCTTTCTTT. This gives the protein CASTHSATGNTEAFF.